Listed below are T cell receptor beta chains from one sample, sequenced in a study of blood T cells in healthy people across ages. TCRdb recomputed calls from the 5' RACE reads with MiXCR, one row per CDR3 protein. Of 750,000 to 950,000 distinct CDR3 sequences listed, about 48% are singletons. The material sequenced was blood. The receptor source for this set is an elderly man in good health. Each CDR3 is given with its conserved first and last residue. D genes are given only for firm matches. A clone size is listed for some rows: how often the clone was seen (once, few, many), or a class if it is expanded.

cdr3_nt cdr3_aa clone_size j_call d_call v_call
TGCAGTGCTAGGGGACAGAACAATCAGCCCCAGCATTTT CSARGQNNQPQHF NA TRBJ1-5 TRBD1 TRBV20-1
TGTGCCAGCAGCTCCCGAGGCACATCCACAGATACGCAGTATTTT CASSSRGTSTDTQYF NA TRBJ2-3 NA TRBV13
TGTGCCAGCAGTCTCCGTCAGAAGCCCGACCCGGGCACAGATACGCAGTATTTT CASSLRQKPDPGTDTQYF NA TRBJ2-3 NA TRBV27
TGTGCCAGCAGCGACCCCAGGGGGTCCACAGATACGCAGTATTTT CASSDPRGSTDTQYF NA TRBJ2-3 TRBD1 TRBV7-9
TGTGCCAGCAGCCACCCGGCGGGAGAGCAGCAAGAGACCCAGTACTTC CASSHPAGEQQETQYF few TRBJ2-5 TRBD2 TRBV5-6
TGTGCCAGCAGTCTTAGGACAGGCTCCAATGAGCAGTTCTTC CASSLRTGSNEQFF NA TRBJ2-1 TRBD1 TRBV4-2
TGCAGTGCCCAGAGGTCAAGGGGGAACAATTCACCCCTCCACTTT CSAQRSRGNNSPLHF NA TRBJ1-6 NA TRBV20-1
TGCGCCAGCAGCCGGGGGGGCATCGAGGACTATGGCTACACCTTC CASSRGGIEDYGYTF many TRBJ1-2 NA TRBV5-1
TGTGCCAGCAGCGTTGGGGCTAGCGGCCAAGAGACCCAGTACTTC CASSVGASGQETQYF few TRBJ2-5 TRBD2 TRBV9
TGTGCCAGCATACGAGAGGGGAACGATGAGCAGTTCTTC CASIREGNDEQFF NA TRBJ2-1 NA TRBV2
TGTGCCAGCAGTCTCGACATGACCTTGGGAGACATTCAGTACTTC CASSLDMTLGDIQYF NA TRBJ2-4 NA TRBV2
TGTGCCAGCAGCTACGGACAGAGCTCAATCTACACCTTC CASSYGQSSIYTF NA TRBJ1-2 NA TRBV7-9
TGCAGCGTTTTCCGGCAGAACACCGGGGAGCTGTTTTTT CSVFRQNTGELFF once TRBJ2-2 NA TRBV29-1
TGTGCCAGCAGCCCCGGGGGCTGGGGGGAGCAGTACTTC CASSPGGWGEQYF once TRBJ2-4 NA TRBV7-9
TGTGCCAGCAGACGAGTTGGGGGGCATGAGCAGTTCTTC CASRRVGGHEQFF few TRBJ2-1 NA TRBV14
TGTGCCAGCAGCCCGGGACTAGCGCGCTTTTTGGAGCAGTTCTTC CASSPGLARFLEQFF NA TRBJ2-1 TRBD2 TRBV7-9
TGCAGCGTAGAGGGTCCCATTGTGAACACTGAAGCTTTCTTT CSVEGPIVNTEAFF few TRBJ1-1 NA TRBV29-1
TGCAGCGGCAAAGGGCGGTTGACCGGGGAGCTGTTTTTT CSGKGRLTGELFF NA TRBJ2-2 NA TRBV29-1
TGTGCCAGCAGTTCTAGCGGGGCCGGGAGGTACAATGAGCAGTTCTTC CASSSSGAGRYNEQFF few TRBJ2-1 TRBD2 TRBV6-5
TGTGTCAGCAGCTCTGATGAGAGCGTTGTAAAGCAGTTCTTC CVSSSDESVVKQFF NA TRBJ2-1 NA TRBV7-9
TGCAGCGTTGGGCAGGGGGGGGCCGTCAATGAGCAGTTCTTC CSVGQGGAVNEQFF few TRBJ2-1 NA TRBV29-1
TGCGCCAGCAGCCAAGATCATCGGCCCCCAAATTCACCCCTCCACTTT CASSQDHRPPNSPLHF NA TRBJ1-6 NA TRBV4-1
TGTGCCAGCAGCTTAGAAAGAGGCTCCCCCCACGAGCAGTACTTC CASSLERGSPHEQYF few TRBJ2-7 NA TRBV11-2
TGCAGTGCTAGAGATCCCTGGGACAGGGCAGGCGGCTACACCTTC CSARDPWDRAGGYTF NA TRBJ1-2 TRBD1 TRBV20-1